Listed here are 31 T cell receptor beta chains from one sample, sequenced in a study of T cell responses to AZD1222 COVID-19 vaccine. TCRdb's copy holds only in-frame clones and misses some; the assay was immunoSEQ multiplex PCR. The data show roughly 120,000 clones, roughly 90% seen once. Source: peripheral blood, taken 28 days after the second AZD1222 dose. The receptors stem from an adult who received the AZD1222 COVID-19 vaccine.

V gene TRBV7-9 combines with J gene TRBJ2-2; 8 nucleotides line up with TRBD1. V trimming: 1 base; J trimming: 5 bases; junction bases outside the gene matches: 3. This CDR3 region has 15 residues. The germline V gene has CDR1 SEHNR and CDR2 FQNEAQ (reference sequence). The CDR3 loop reads CASSLGTGRTGELFF. The CDR3 bases are TGTGCCAGCAGCTTAGGGACAGGGAGAACCGGGGAGCTGTTTTTT.

The chain carries TRBV21-1 and TRBJ2-7. TRBV21-1 is a pseudogene segment. The CDR3 has 11 residues. Here the CDR3 DNA reads TGTGCCAGCAGCAAAGGATACGAGCAGTACTTC. Encoded protein: CASSKGYEQYF.

This clone has more than one count but fewer than ten. J is TRBJ2-2 and V is TRBV24-1; a possible D gene is TRBD1 (5 bases). The germline gives CDR1 KGHDR, CDR2 SFDVKD. With 3 bases removed from V and 0 bases from J, the gap between germline ends came to 10 bases. The CDR3 extends over 16 amino acids. CDR3 sequence (DNA): TGTGCCACCAGTGATACCGACAGTACGAACACCGGGGAGCTGTTTTTT. Translated, it gives CATSDTDSTNTGELFF.

This clone has a single count. J is TRBJ2-2 and V is TRBV11-2; D is unclear. This CDR3 spans 12 amino acids. The V and J ends lost 2 bases and 6 bases respectively, with 4 bases between them. Looked up from germline, CDR1 is SGHAT and CDR2 is FQNNGV. CDR3 residues: CASSLLSGELFF. In DNA form, the CDR3 reads TGTGCCAGCAGCTTACTTTCCGGGGAGCTGTTTTTT.

The genes are TRBV20-1 and TRBJ2-7; D gene unclear. Per the germline V gene, CDR1 is DFQATT and CDR2 is SNEGSKA (reference sequence). Trimming took off 6 bases at V and 9 bases at J, with 12 bases between the two ends. The CDR3 runs to 10 residues. The CDR3 loop reads CSAYLEMQYF. The CDR3 DNA follows: TGCAGTGCCTACCTAGAAATGCAGTACTTC.

This rearrangement joins TRBV7-9 to TRBJ2-6, with D possibly being TRBD1 (7 bases). V was clipped by 5 bases and J by 0 bases, with 14 bases between them. The CDR3 is 17 residues long. Germline CDR1 and CDR2: SEHNR and FQNEAQ (reference sequence). The CDR3 bases are TGTGCCAGCAGCGCGGGACAGACCGGCTCTGGGGCCAACGTCCTGACTTTC. As protein: CASSAGQTGSGANVLTF.

V gene TRBV2 combines with J gene TRBJ1-1; TRBD1 matches at 8 bases. Germline CDR1 SNHLY, CDR2 FYNNEI. The trim removed 10 bases at V and 0 bases at J, leaving 7 bases unmatched. There are 14 residues in the CDR3. The CDR3 is CATVGTGVNTEAFF. The DNA for the CDR3 is TGTGCCACCGTAGGGACAGGCGTGAACACTGAAGCTTTCTTT.

V usage is TRBV28 and J usage is TRBJ2-2, with D unclear. Germline lookup yields CDR1 MDHEN and CDR2 SYDVKM. The germline V and J ends were trimmed by 7 bases and 4 bases, with 16 bases remaining between them. This CDR3 has 15 amino acids. CDR3 nucleotides: TGTGCCAGCACCCTCAGTGGGCCGATCACCGGGGAGCTGTTTTTT. Translation gives CASTLSGPITGELFF.

The chain recombines TRBV7-2 with TRBJ2-1; a weak D match, TRBD2 (6 bases). The length of the CDR3 is 16 residues. V lost 2 bases, J lost 5 bases, and 16 bases lay in between. CDR1 and CDR2 from the germline V gene are SGHTA and FQGNSA. CDR3 loop: CASSLRGGIRDNEQFF. CDR3 DNA sequence: TGTGCCAGCAGCTTACGTGGCGGGATTAGGGACAATGAGCAGTTCTTC.

In DNA, the CDR3 is TGTGCCAGCTCACCACCATTCAACGGGGGGGCTGCAGATACGCAGTATTTT. Residues: CASSPPFNGGAADTQYF. The V call is TRBV18, the J call TRBJ2-3; 8 nucleotides align to TRBD2. This CDR3 has 17 amino acids. Unmatched junction bases numbered 9, after V lost 0 bases and J lost 4 bases. Germline V gene data show CDR1 as KGHSH and CDR2 as LQKENI.

V gene TRBV27 combines with J gene TRBJ1-2; D might be TRBD1 (6 bases). The CDR3 spans 12 residues. The V end lost 7 bases, the J end lost 3 bases, and 9 bases lay between the germline ends. Germline V gene lookup returns CDR1 MNHEY and CDR2 SMNVEV (reference sequence). The CDR3 nucleotides read TGTGCCAGCAAGGGGGGCTACTATGGCTACACCTTC. It encodes CASKGGYYGYTF.

V and J are TRBV7-9 and TRBJ2-3; D is uncertain. Trimming took 5 bases from V and 4 from J, leaving 7 bases between them. The CDR3 is 12 residues long. Germline V gives CDR1 SEHNR, CDR2 FQNEAQ (reference sequence). The CDR3 region is CASSPGPDTQYF. CDR3 sequence (DNA): TGTGCCAGCAGCCCCGGCCCAGATACGCAGTATTTT. The variable domain in full, with the rest retrieved from reference TRBV7-9 and TRBJ2-3, is DTGVSQNPRHKITKRGQNVTFRCDPISEHNRLYWYRQTLGQGPEFLTYFQNEAQLEKSRLLSDRFSAERPKGSFSTLEIQRTEQGDSAMYLCASSPGPDTQYFGPGTRLTVL.

The V gene is TRBV6-4, the J gene TRBJ2-2; D is undetermined. Trimming shortened V by 2 bases and J by 3 bases, and 7 bases separated the two germline ends. Looked up from germline, CDR1 is MRHNA and CDR2 is SNTAGT. This CDR3 region has 14 residues. CDR3 residues: CASSDEADTGELFF. For the CDR3, the DNA is TGTGCCAGCAGTGACGAGGCCGACACCGGGGAGCTGTTTTTT.

This chain links TRBV15 with TRBJ2-7; D may correspond to TRBD1 or TRBD2 (6 bases each). V gave up 3 bases and J gave up 6 bases, with 21 bases separating them. CDR1 and CDR2 (germline): LNHNV, YYDKDF (reference sequence). This CDR3 has 16 residues. CDR3 in DNA: TGTGCCACCAGCAGCCCCGAGGGGGGACGGCTCGCCGAGCAGTACTTC. This gives the protein CATSSPEGGRLAEQYF. Variable domain in full (rest from reference TRBV15 and TRBJ2-7): DAMVIQNPRYQVTQFGKPVTLSCSQTLNHNVMYWYQQKSSQAPKLLFHYYDKDFNNEADTPDNFQSRRPNTSFCFLDIRSPGLGDTAMYLCATSSPEGGRLAEQYFGPGTRLTVT.

CDR3 region: CASRIGGFYYNSPLHF. Written as DNA, the CDR3 is TGTGCCAGTAGGATCGGGGGCTTCTACTATAATTCACCCCTCCACTTT. The rearrangement links TRBV19 to TRBJ1-6, with D tentatively TRBD1 (6 bases). Germline assignment: CDR1 LNHDA and CDR2 SQIVND (reference sequence). V was clipped by 6 bases and J by 3 bases, with 15 bases between them. The CDR3 totals 16 residues.

This clone was recorded only once. The chain couples TRBV11-3 to TRBJ1-1, with 7 bases identical to TRBD1. V trimming: 1 base; J trimming: 1 base; junction bases outside the gene matches: 3. CDR1 is SGHNT, CDR2 YENEEA, per germline. This CDR3 contains 15 residues. The CDR3 DNA follows: TGTGCCAGCAGCTTAGTTCCAGGGGGGAACACTGAAGCTTTCTTT. Its translation is CASSLVPGGNTEAFF.

V is TRBV23-1 and J is TRBJ1-2; 8 bases are shared with TRBD1. TRBV23-1 is an ORF for which the function is uncertain. J was trimmed by 4 bases and V by 8 bases; bases with no gene match: 33. This CDR3 comprises 22 residues. The CDR3 DNA reads as TGCGCCAGCGGAACGAAGCCCTGGGACAGGAACACGAACTGTAAACTGGGCTATGGCTACACCTTC. This codes for CASGTKPWDRNTNCKLGYGYTF.

V usage is TRBV7-6 and J usage is TRBJ2-1; 8 nucleotides match TRBD2. In germline, CDR1 is SGHVS, CDR2 FNYEAQ. V was pared by 2 bases and J by 0 bases, with 6 bases of the junction left unmatched. The CDR3 contains 17 residues. This CDR3 reads CASSLRSGGLSYNEQFF. In DNA form, the CDR3 reads TGTGCCAGCAGCTTAAGAAGCGGGGGACTCTCCTACAATGAGCAGTTCTTC.

This sequence joins TRBV7-2 and TRBJ1-2; TRBD1 aligns across 9 bases. J lost 7 bases, V lost 6 bases, and 18 bases had no gene match. The CDR3 runs 17 residues. The germline gives CDR1 SGHTA, CDR2 FQGNSA. CDR3 DNA: TGTGCCAGCAGGGGACCCGCGGTGGACAGGGGAAGACCTGGCTACACCTTC. This sequence encodes CASRGPAVDRGRPGYTF.

The chain recombines TRBV10-3 with TRBJ2-3, with 7 bases that match TRBD1. In germline, CDR1 is ENHRY, CDR2 SYGVKD. The CDR3 loop spans 16 amino acids. Germline trimming cut 4 bases from V and 3 bases from J; bases unmatched to any gene: 10. DNA of the CDR3: TGTGCCATCAGTGGGGGCGGCAGGGGGAATACAGATACGCAGTATTTT. Translating it yields CAISGGGRGNTDTQYF.

The chain uses TRBV19 and TRBJ2-2, with a possible D match to TRBD1 (7 bases). Trimming pared 8 bases from V and 2 bases from J, leaving 12 bases between. There are 14 residues in the CDR3. CDR1 and CDR2 from the germline V gene are LNHDA and SQIVND (reference sequence). CDR3 sequence reads: CASGQEGNTGELFF. For the CDR3, the DNA is TGTGCCAGTGGACAGGAGGGCAACACCGGGGAGCTGTTTTTT.

The chain is built from TRBV6-5 and TRBJ1-5; 7 nucleotides align to TRBD1. Germline V gene data show CDR1 as MNHEY and CDR2 as SVGAGI. This CDR3 is built from 13 residues. V was clipped by 6 bases and J by 5 bases; unmatched bases: 4. Written as DNA, the CDR3 is TGTGCCAGCAGCCAGGGGGTTCATCAGCCCCAGCATTTT. Translating it yields CASSQGVHQPQHF.

The V call is TRBV6-5, the J call TRBJ1-2; 8 nucleotides line up with TRBD1. CDR1 is MNHEY and CDR2 is SVGAGI in the germline V gene. V lost 2 bases, J lost 4 bases, and 6 bases stayed unmatched. The CDR3 extends over 15 amino acids. Here the CDR3 reads CASSYLHRGAYGYTF. The CDR3 bases are TGTGCCAGCAGTTACCTACACAGGGGGGCCTATGGCTACACCTTC.

Here the CDR3 reads CASSARAENIQYF. The CDR3 DNA is TGCGCCAGCAGCGCCAGGGCGGAGAACATTCAGTACTTC. This chain joins TRBV5-1 and TRBJ2-4, with D maybe TRBD1 (5 bases). V was pared by 4 bases and J by 7 bases, with 12 bases between. The CDR3 is made up of 13 amino acids. Per the germline V gene, CDR1 is SGHRS and CDR2 is YFSETQ.

V is TRBV27 and J is TRBJ2-7; D is perhaps TRBD2 (7 bases). V was cut by 5 bases and J by 7 bases, with 18 bases left in between. The CDR3 spans 14 residues. Germline values: CDR1 MNHEY, CDR2 SMNVEV (reference sequence). This CDR3 is CASSLQGGAGEQYF. The CDR3 DNA reads as TGTGCCAGCAGTCTACAGGGAGGGGCGGGTGAGCAGTACTTC.

The chain links TRBV19 to TRBJ1-2, with D tentatively TRBD1 (5 bases). CDR3 length: 14 residues. Trimming pared 5 bases from V and 8 bases from J, leaving 18 bases between. Germline CDR1 is LNHDA and CDR2 is SQIVND (reference sequence). The CDR3 sequence: CASSSQGSAGGYTF. The CDR3 nucleotides read TGTGCCAGTAGTTCCCAGGGATCAGCTGGGGGCTACACCTTC.

The genes are TRBV7-3 and TRBJ1-1; D gene uncertain. Germline loops: CDR1 SGHTA, CDR2 FQGTGA. V lost 3 bases and J lost 2, with 7 bases in between. CDR3 length equals 13 residues. CDR3 sequence: CASSFNINTEAFF. CDR3 bases: TGTGCCAGCAGCTTCAACATTAACACTGAAGCTTTCTTT.

The rearrangement uses TRBV7-8 and TRBJ2-5; no reliable D call. The CDR3 is 15 residues long. V lost 0 bases, J lost 1 base, and 9 bases lay in between. The germline V gene has CDR1 SGHVS and CDR2 FQNEAQ. The CDR3, as DNA: TGTGCCAGCAGCTTAGCGCAGTACTCCCAAGAGACCCAGTACTTC. Its protein is CASSLAQYSQETQYF.

The V and J genes are TRBV9 and TRBJ1-2; 9 bases match TRBD1. Germline values: CDR1 SGDLS, CDR2 YYNGEE. Unmatched junction bases numbered 4, after V lost 0 bases and J lost 4 bases. The CDR3 is 15 amino acids. The CDR3 DNA reads TGTGCCAGCAGCGTAGCGGACAGGGGTTCCTATGGCTACACCTTC. The encoded protein is CASSVADRGSYGYTF.

In its sample, this clone was seen a few times. It is unclear where the CDR3 begins or ends on the DNA, so no DNA is shown, and the CDR3 is as TCRdb lists it. This chain's CDR3 is CASSSSTAGYGYTF. The rearrangement links TRBV11-2 to TRBJ1-2; no check of the table's D call, TRBD1, against the DNA was made. The CDR3 is 14 amino acids in total, end residues counted. CDR1 SGHAT and CDR2 FQNNGV come from the germline V gene.

The chain employs TRBV6-1 and TRBJ1-4, with D possibly matching TRBD1 (5 bases). The ends were cut back, 6 bases at V and 6 bases at J, with 20 bases in the middle. The CDR3 runs 16 residues. Per germline, CDR1 MNHNS and CDR2 SASEGT. The CDR3 nucleotides are TGTGCCAGCAGAGAAACAGGAACCCGGCCACATGAAAAACTGTTTTTT. Protein sequence: CASRETGTRPHEKLFF.